These 20 T cell receptor beta chains came from one sample sequenced in a study of shared clonotypes between healthy human individuals. Assay: immunoSEQ multiplex PCR; the TCRdb copy retains only in-frame clones and omits some. This sample has 950,000 to 1,200,000 clones; 70% to 80% occur once, and the top ten carry 0.89%. Sequencing input: memory CD4+ T cells from PBMCs. Described subset: CD45RA-negative fraction. The origin of the receptors is a man aged 18 to 30 in good health. Some clones in this sample may be carry-over from other donors' samples.

The V call is TRBV18, the J call TRBJ1-1; no clear D. Germline V lookup: CDR1 KGHSH, CDR2 LQKENI. The germline V and J ends were trimmed by 3 bases and 3 bases, with 11 bases remaining between them. The CDR3 covers 14 residues. CDR3 residues: CASSPVGGDTEAFF. The CDR3 DNA is TGTGCCAGCTCACCGGTCGGAGGAGACACTGAAGCTTTCTTT.

The sample holds a few counts of this clone. This chain links TRBV27 with TRBJ2-4; 7 nucleotides agree with TRBD2. Germline assignment: CDR1 MNHEY and CDR2 SMNVEV (reference sequence). The J segment lost 6 bases and the V segment lost 7 bases, leaving 6 bases of the junction unmatched. This CDR3 is built from 13 residues. CDR3 residues: CASKFTGGNIQYF. CDR3 DNA sequence: TGTGCCAGCAAATTCACGGGGGGAAACATTCAGTACTTC.

This chain connects TRBV10-1 to TRBJ2-1; 11 bases are a match to TRBD2. Germline V CDR1 and CDR2: WNHNN, SYGVQD (reference sequence). This CDR3 spans 18 amino acids. V was clipped by 5 bases and J by 0 bases; unmatched bases: 9. CDR3 coding DNA: TGCGCCAGCAGTCTATCAACCGGGACTAGCGGCTCCTACAATGAGCAGTTCTTC. It translates to CASSLSTGTSGSYNEQFF.

In regard to this clone: A much larger clone differs by one base, so this may be a read error. Here the CDR3 reads CASSSRHSSGNTIYF. The CDR3 nucleotides are TGTGCCAGCTCGTCCAGGCACTCCTCTGGAAACACCATATATTTT. The V call is TRBV2, the J call TRBJ1-3; D remains ambiguous. V was trimmed by 8 bases and J by 0 bases, leaving 14 bases between them. Germline V gene sequence: CDR1 SNHLY, CDR2 FYNNEI. The CDR3 is 15 amino acids. The variable domain in full, completed from reference TRBV2 and TRBJ1-3, reads EPEVTQTPSHQVTQMGQEVILRCVPISNHLYFYWYRQILGQKVEFLVSFYNNEISEKSEIFDDQFSVERPDGSNFTLKIRSTKLEDSAMYFCASSSRHSSGNTIYFGEGSWLTVV.

V gene TRBV6-6 combines with J gene TRBJ2-2, with 11 bases identical to TRBD2. The junction had 6 bases not matched to a gene; V was cut back by 5 bases and J by 4 bases. Germline values: CDR1 MNHNY, CDR2 SVGAGI (reference sequence). CDR3 length equals 16 residues. This chain's CDR3 is CASSLAGGRITGELFF. DNA of the CDR3: TGTGCCAGCAGTCTAGCGGGAGGCCGTATCACCGGGGAGCTGTTTTTT.

The V call is TRBV5-1, the J call TRBJ2-3; D tentatively reads TRBD1 or TRBD2 (10 bases each). CDR1 SGHRS and CDR2 YFSETQ come from the germline V gene. The CDR3 consists of 19 residues. The V and J ends lost 4 bases and 3 bases respectively, with 27 bases between them. This CDR3 reads CASSDRGLKAGGSTDTQYF. CDR3 sequence (DNA): TGCGCCAGCAGCGACAGGGGGCTTAAAGCGGGAGGGTCAACAGATACGCAGTATTTT.

A few counts support this clone. This rearrangement joins TRBV4-1 to TRBJ1-4, with no clear D. This CDR3 is built from 13 residues. From germline, CDR1 is MGHRA and CDR2 YSYEKL. V dropped 2 bases and J dropped 11 bases, with 12 bases sitting between them. The CDR3 nucleotides read TGCGCCAGCAGCCAATTCGTCGGCGGGAAACTGTTTTTT. Its translation: CASSQFVGGKLFF.

CDR3 region: CASSPTPGQVNYEQYF. CDR3 nucleotide sequence: TGCGCCAGCAGCCCAACCCCGGGACAGGTGAACTACGAGCAGTACTTC. This chain joins TRBV4-1 and TRBJ2-7; 8 nucleotides match TRBD1. The CDR3 covers 16 residues. Trimming took 4 bases from V and 3 from J; bases not matched to a gene: 11. Germline V gene sequence: CDR1 MGHRA, CDR2 YSYEKL.

A single count supports this clone. The chain has TRBV19 and TRBJ1-4; D unresolved. The CDR3 loop spans 15 amino acids. Germline loops: CDR1 LNHDA, CDR2 SQIVND (reference sequence). V was pared by 3 bases and J by 3 bases, with 11 bases between. The CDR3 loop reads CASSILGRANEKLFF. CDR3 nucleotides: TGTGCCAGTAGTATCCTTGGGCGTGCTAATGAAAAACTGTTTTTT. Combining the CDR3 with reference TRBV19 and TRBJ1-4 gives the whole variable domain DGGITQSPKYLFRKEGQNVTLSCEQNLNHDAMYWYRQDPGQGLRLIYYSQIVNDFQKGDIAEGYSVSREKKESFPLTVTSAQKNPTAFYLCASSILGRANEKLFFGSGTQLSVL.

The chain carries TRBV27 and TRBJ2-3; no firm D call. Germline CDR1 MNHEY, CDR2 SMNVEV (reference sequence). CDR3 size: 16 residues. Deletions cut 8 bases from V and 6 bases from J, with 24 bases between. The CDR3 here is CASVVDMSGKWDTQYF. The CDR3 DNA follows: TGTGCCAGCGTCGTGGATATGTCCGGTAAGTGGGATACGCAGTATTTT.

The chain combines TRBV6-1 with TRBJ2-7; D unresolved. The CDR3 extends over 13 amino acids. Germline CDR1 MNHNS, CDR2 SASEGT. V was cut by 2 bases and J by 6 bases, with 11 bases left in between. CDR3 nucleotide sequence: TGTGCCAGCAGTGAACGTGGGGTGCGCGAGCAGTACTTC. Its protein product is CASSERGVREQYF.

The CDR3 DNA is TGTGCCAGCTCAACACCCGGGGGCCCTGAAGCTTTCTTT. Its translation: CASSTPGGPEAFF. The chain joins TRBV28 to TRBJ1-1; possibly TRBD1 for D (6 bases). The V end lost 8 bases, the J end lost 6 bases, and 16 bases lay between the germline ends. CDR3 length: 13 residues. The V gene's germline CDR1 is MDHEN and CDR2 SYDVKM.

This clone was counted only a few times. CDR3 in DNA: TGTGCCAGCAGGCGGGCGGACTGGCAAGAAGAGACCCAGTACTTC. Protein: CASRRADWQEETQYF. The chain couples TRBV27 to TRBJ2-5; perhaps TRBD2 as D (5 bases). Trimming left V 6 bases short and J 3 bases short, with 17 bases between. This CDR3 is 15 amino acids long. Germline V gives CDR1 MNHEY, CDR2 SMNVEV (reference sequence).

The rearrangement uses TRBV2 and TRBJ1-5; D is possibly TRBD1 (6 bases). The CDR3 covers 14 residues. Germline V CDR1 and CDR2: SNHLY, FYNNEI. V lost 2 bases and J lost 9, with 14 bases in between. CDR3 coding DNA: TGTGCCAGCAGTGAACGACAGGACGGGCGGCCCCAGCATTTT. It codes for CASSERQDGRPQHF.

Comments on this clone: With only one base between it and a far larger clone, this is likely a read error. Distinct nucleotide sequences in the sample also encode this CDR3. This rearrangement joins TRBV28 to TRBJ1-2, with a weak D call TRBD1 (6 bases). V gave up 1 base and J gave up 3 bases, with 6 bases separating them. CDR3 size: 13 residues. Looked up from germline, CDR1 is MDHEN and CDR2 is SYDVKM. The CDR3 reads CASSLSGDYGYTF. CDR3 coding DNA: TGTGCCAGCAGTTTATCAGGGGACTATGGCTACACCTTC.

V is TRBV6-5 and J is TRBJ2-7, with 8 bases lining up with TRBD1. The CDR3 runs to 16 residues. V dropped 0 bases and J dropped 3; count of bases not matched to a gene: 7. CDR1 and CDR2 (germline): MNHEY, SVGAGI. In nucleotides, the CDR3 is TGTGCCAGCAGTTACTCTCTTGGGACAGGCTACTACGAGCAGTACTTC. The encoded protein is CASSYSLGTGYYEQYF.

Turning to this clone: This sample includes further DNA sequences coding for the same CDR3. The V and J genes are TRBV30 and TRBJ1-2, with 8 bases aligning to TRBD1. Germline V gene data show CDR1 as GTSNPN and CDR2 as SVGIG (reference sequence). Trimming cost V 0 bases and J 5 bases; bases outside gene matches: 2. The CDR3 runs 13 residues. CDR3 in DNA: TGTGCCTGGAGTGTCGGACAGGGTTATGGCTACACCTTC. Protein product: CAWSVGQGYGYTF.

The J gene is TRBJ2-7, the V gene TRBV19, with D possibly matching TRBD2 (6 bases). The CDR3 totals 13 residues. Deletions cut 6 bases from V and 1 base from J, with 10 bases between. Germline V gene sequence: CDR1 LNHDA, CDR2 SQIVND (reference sequence). CDR3 residues: CASSGSRSYEQYF. The CDR3 DNA follows: TGTGCCAGTAGCGGGAGCCGGTCCTACGAGCAGTACTTC. The variable domain in full, completed from reference TRBV19 and TRBJ2-7, reads DGGITQSPKYLFRKEGQNVTLSCEQNLNHDAMYWYRQDPGQGLRLIYYSQIVNDFQKGDIAEGYSVSREKKESFPLTVTSAQKNPTAFYLCASSGSRSYEQYFGPGTRLTVT.

The V call is TRBV7-8, the J call TRBJ2-5, with 14 bases fitting TRBD2. Germline CDR1 is SGHVS and CDR2 is FQNEAQ. J lost 1 base, V lost 5 bases, and 9 bases had no gene match. The CDR3 runs 18 residues. CDR3 amino acids: CASSPRLAGGPRQETQYF. The CDR3 bases are TGTGCCAGCAGCCCACGACTAGCGGGAGGGCCCCGCCAAGAGACCCAGTACTTC.

Regarding this clone: Other DNA sequences of this sample code for an identical CDR3. This rearrangement joins TRBV7-9 to TRBJ1-1, with D unclear. This CDR3 contains 13 residues. Germline values: CDR1 SEHNR, CDR2 FQNEAQ (reference sequence). The V end was cut by 2 bases, the J end by 3 bases, with 7 bases between. DNA of the CDR3: TGTGCCAGCAGCTTAACCCCAGACACTGAAGCTTTCTTT. Protein product: CASSLTPDTEAFF.